This record concerns one T cell receptor beta chain sequence. This sample was taken from a study of blood T cell repertoires in COVID-19. Study-wide context: Samples representing acute and convalescent COVID-19 were sourced from the United States, Italy and Spain.

Source study methods: Reference gene primer amplification gave nucleated cell count estimates. Data came from immunoSEQ multiplex PCR; TCRdb stores just in-frame clones and leaves some out. The D gene and trimming were derived from the DNA, and the V and J assignments and clone size from that table. The data contain over 200,000 clones, around 84% of them singletons. This CDR3 has 12 residues. Germline trimming cut 7 bases from V and 6 bases from J; bases unmatched to any gene: 6. Per the germline V gene, CDR1 is SGHDN and CDR2 is FVKESK. This chain joins TRBV14 and TRBJ2-7, with TRBD1 identical over 7 bases. This receptor was identified in a woman aged 80 or over with active or convalescent COVID-19. The specimen was peripheral blood. The DNA for the CDR3 is TGTGCCAGCACCAATTCAGGGGGCGAGCAGTACTTC. Protein product: CASTNSGGEQYF.